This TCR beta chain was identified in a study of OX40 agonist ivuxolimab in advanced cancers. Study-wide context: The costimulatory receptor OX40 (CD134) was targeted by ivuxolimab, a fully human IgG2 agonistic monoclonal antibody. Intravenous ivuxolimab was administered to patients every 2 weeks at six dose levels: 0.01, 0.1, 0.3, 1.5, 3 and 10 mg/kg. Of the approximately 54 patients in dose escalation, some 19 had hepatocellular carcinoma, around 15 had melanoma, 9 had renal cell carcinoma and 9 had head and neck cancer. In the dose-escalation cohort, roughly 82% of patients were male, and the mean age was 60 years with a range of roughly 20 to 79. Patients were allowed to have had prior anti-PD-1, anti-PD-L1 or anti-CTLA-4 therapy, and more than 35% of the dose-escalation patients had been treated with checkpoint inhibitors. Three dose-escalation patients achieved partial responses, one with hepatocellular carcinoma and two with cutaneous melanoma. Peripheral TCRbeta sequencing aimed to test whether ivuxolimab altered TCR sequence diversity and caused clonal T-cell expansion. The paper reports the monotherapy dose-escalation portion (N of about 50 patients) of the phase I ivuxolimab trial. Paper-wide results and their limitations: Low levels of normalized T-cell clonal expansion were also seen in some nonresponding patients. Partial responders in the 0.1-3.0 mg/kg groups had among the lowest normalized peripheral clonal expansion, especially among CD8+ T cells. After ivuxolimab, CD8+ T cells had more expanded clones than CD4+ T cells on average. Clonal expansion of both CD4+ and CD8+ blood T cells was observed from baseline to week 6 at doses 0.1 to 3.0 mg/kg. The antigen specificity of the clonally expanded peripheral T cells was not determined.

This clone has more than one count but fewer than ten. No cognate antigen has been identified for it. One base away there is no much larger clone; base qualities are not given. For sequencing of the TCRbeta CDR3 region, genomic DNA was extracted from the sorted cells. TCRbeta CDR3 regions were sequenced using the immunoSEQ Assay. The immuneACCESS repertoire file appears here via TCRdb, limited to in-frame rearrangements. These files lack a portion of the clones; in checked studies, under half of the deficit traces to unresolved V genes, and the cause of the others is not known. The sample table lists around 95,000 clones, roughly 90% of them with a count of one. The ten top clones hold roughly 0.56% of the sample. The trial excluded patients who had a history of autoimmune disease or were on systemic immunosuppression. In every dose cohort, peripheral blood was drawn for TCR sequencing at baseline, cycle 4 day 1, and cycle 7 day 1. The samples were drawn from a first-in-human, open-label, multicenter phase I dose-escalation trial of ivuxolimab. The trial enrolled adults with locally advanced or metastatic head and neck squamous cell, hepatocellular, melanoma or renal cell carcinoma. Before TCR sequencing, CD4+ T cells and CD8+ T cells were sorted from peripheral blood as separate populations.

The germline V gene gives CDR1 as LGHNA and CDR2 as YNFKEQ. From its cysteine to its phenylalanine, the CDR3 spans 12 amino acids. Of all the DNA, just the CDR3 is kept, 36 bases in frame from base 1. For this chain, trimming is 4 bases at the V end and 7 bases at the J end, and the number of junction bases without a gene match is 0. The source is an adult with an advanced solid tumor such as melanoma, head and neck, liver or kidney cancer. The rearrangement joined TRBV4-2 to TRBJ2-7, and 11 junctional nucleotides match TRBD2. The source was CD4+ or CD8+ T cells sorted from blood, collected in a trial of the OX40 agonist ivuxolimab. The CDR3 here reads CASSRTSGEQYF. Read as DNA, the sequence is TGTGCCAGCAGCCGGACTAGCGGGGAGCAGTACTTC.